This T cell receptor beta chain was recovered during a study of blood T cell repertoires in COVID-19. The CDR3 totals 14 residues. From germline, CDR1 is MNHEY and CDR2 SVGAGI. V was clipped by 7 bases and J by 4 bases, with 13 bases between them. Assay used: immunoSEQ multiplex PCR; TCRdb lists only in-frame clones, some missing. This sample has 190,000 or so clones, with 80% to 90% found just once. This TCR derives from a woman aged 70-85 years with acute or convalescent COVID-19. Input material: peripheral blood. V and J are TRBV6-5 and TRBJ1-4; D is unclear. The CDR3 DNA reads TGTGCCAGCAAATATGCGGTTTTTAATGAAAAACTGTTTTTT. It is translated as CASKYAVFNEKLFF.